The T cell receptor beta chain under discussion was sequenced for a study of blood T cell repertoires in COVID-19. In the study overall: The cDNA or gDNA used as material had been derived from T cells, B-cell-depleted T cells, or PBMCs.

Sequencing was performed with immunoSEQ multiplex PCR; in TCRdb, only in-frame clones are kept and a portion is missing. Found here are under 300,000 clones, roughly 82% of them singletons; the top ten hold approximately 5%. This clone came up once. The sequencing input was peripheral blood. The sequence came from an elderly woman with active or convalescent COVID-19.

The DNA for the CDR3 is TGTGCCAGTAGCGAAGCCGCCCCCTCCTACAATGAGCAGTTCTTC. Translation gives CASSEAAPSYNEQFF. The chain couples TRBV19 to TRBJ2-1; D remains ambiguous. Trimming cost V 6 bases and J 0 bases, with 12 bases left between them. Germline CDR1 LNHDA, CDR2 SQIVND (reference sequence). CDR3 length: 15 amino acids.